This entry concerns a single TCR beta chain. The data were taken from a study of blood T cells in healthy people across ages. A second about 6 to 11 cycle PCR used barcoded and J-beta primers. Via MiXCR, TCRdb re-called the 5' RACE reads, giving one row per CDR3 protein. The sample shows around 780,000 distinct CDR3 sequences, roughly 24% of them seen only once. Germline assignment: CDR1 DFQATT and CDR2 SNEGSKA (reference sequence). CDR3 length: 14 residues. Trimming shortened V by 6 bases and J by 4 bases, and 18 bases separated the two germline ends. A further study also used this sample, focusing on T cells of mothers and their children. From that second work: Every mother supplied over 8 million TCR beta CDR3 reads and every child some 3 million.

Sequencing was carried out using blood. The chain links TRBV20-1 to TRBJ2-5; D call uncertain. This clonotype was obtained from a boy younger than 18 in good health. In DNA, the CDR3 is TGCAGTGCCCCTGACCTGGTGGGGTCAGAGACCCAGTACTTC. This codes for CSAPDLVGSETQYF.